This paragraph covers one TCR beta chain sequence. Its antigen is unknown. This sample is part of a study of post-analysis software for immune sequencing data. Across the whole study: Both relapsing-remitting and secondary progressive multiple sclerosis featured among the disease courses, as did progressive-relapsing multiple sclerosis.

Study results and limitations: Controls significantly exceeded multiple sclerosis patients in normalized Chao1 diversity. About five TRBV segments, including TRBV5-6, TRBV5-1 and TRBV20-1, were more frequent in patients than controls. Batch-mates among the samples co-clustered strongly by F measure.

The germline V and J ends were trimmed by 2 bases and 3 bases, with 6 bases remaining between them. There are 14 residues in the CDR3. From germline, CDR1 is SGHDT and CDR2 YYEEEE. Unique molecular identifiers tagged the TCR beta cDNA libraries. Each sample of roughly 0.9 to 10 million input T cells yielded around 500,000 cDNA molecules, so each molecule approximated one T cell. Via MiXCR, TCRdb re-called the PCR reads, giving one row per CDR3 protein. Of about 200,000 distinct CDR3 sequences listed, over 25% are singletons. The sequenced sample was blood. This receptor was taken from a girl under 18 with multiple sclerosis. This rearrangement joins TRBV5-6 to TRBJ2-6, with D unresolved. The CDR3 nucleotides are TGTGCCAGCAGCTTAACTCTTGGGGCCAACGTCCTGACTTTC. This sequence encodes CASSLTLGANVLTF.